One and the same sample provided the 7 T cell receptor beta chains below, sequenced in a study of CD8 T cells in ankylosing spondylitis. One entry per CDR3 protein results from TCRdb running MiXCR on the 5' RACE reads. There are some 130,000 distinct CDR3 sequences in the sample; about a tenth occur only once, and 2.5% to 3.5% lies in the top ten. The specimen sequenced was blood, either unsorted or a sorted T cell fraction (not recorded which). These receptors came from a male donor with ankylosing spondylitis or in good health (not recorded which).

As to this clonotype: One end of the junction is discordant with germline, which a read error may explain. The chain carries TRBV20-1 and TRBJ2-7; the match to TRBD2 covers 7 bases. The length of the CDR3 is 15 residues. From germline, CDR1 is DFQATT and CDR2 SNEGSKA (reference sequence). CDR3 amino acids: CCARDRAGAKYEQYF. The DNA of the CDR3 is TGCTGTGCTAGAGATAGGGCGGGAGCTAAGTACGAGCAGTACTTC.

This clonotype was counted a few times. The chain has TRBV28 and TRBJ2-7; D is perhaps TRBD1 (6 bases). V was trimmed by 5 bases and J by 2 bases, leaving 16 bases between them. The CDR3 consists of 15 residues. Germline CDR1 reads MDHEN; CDR2 reads SYDVKM. The CDR3 DNA is TGTGCCAGCAGTCCCCGAGGGACAACGACCTACGAGCAGTACTTC. Translation: CASSPRGTTTYEQYF.

This clonotype has a count of ten or more. The J gene is TRBJ1-6, the V gene TRBV7-2; the D is unclear. The CDR3 sequence is 14 residues long. Deletions cut 8 bases from V and 9 bases from J, with 17 bases between. The germline gives CDR1 SGHTA, CDR2 FQGNSA. CDR3 nucleotide sequence: TGTGCCAGCGGTCCCCTAGTAAAAAGTTCACCCCTCCACTTT. The encoded protein is CASGPLVKSSPLHF.

This clonotype was seen a few times. The chain uses TRBV25-1 and TRBJ1-1; a possible D gene is TRBD1 (5 bases). V shed 4 bases and J shed 1 base, with 7 bases lying between them. There are 13 residues in the CDR3. Germline values: CDR1 MGHDK, CDR2 SYGVNS. In DNA, the CDR3 is TGTGCCAGCAGTGGACAGACGAACACTGAAGCTTTCTTT. Its protein is CASSGQTNTEAFF. Combining the CDR3 with reference TRBV25-1 and TRBJ1-1 gives the whole variable domain EADIYQTPRYLVIGTGKKITLECSQTMGHDKMYWYQQDPGMELHLIHYSYGVNSTEKGDLSSESTVSRIRTEHFPLTLESARPSHTSQYLCASSGQTNTEAFFGQGTRLTVV.

This clonotype was counted a few times. The chain carries TRBV12-3 or TRBV12-4 and TRBJ2-2; 8 bases match TRBD1. This CDR3 has 17 amino acids. The trim removed 6 bases at V and 1 base at J, leaving 10 bases unmatched. The CDR3 nucleotides read TGTGCCAGCAGCCTCATCGGGACAGGATTGAACACCGGGGAGCTGTTTTTT. It specifies CASSLIGTGLNTGELFF.

This clonotype was counted ten times or more. The CDR3 reads CASSSQADPRYEQYF. In DNA, the CDR3 is TGTGCCAGCAGCTCGCAAGCGGACCCTAGGTACGAGCAGTACTTC. The chain employs TRBV7-2 and TRBJ2-7; a possible D gene is TRBD2 (5 bases). CDR1 and CDR2 from the germline V gene are SGHTA and FQGNSA. V was trimmed by 4 bases and J by 4 bases, leaving 17 bases between them. The CDR3 sequence is 15 residues long. Full variable domain (rest looked up from reference TRBV7-2 and TRBJ2-7): GAGVSQSPSNKVTEKGKDVELRCDPISGHTALYWYRQSLGQGLEFLIYFQGNSAPDKSGLPSDRFSAERTGGSVSTLTIQRTQQEDSAVYLCASSSQADPRYEQYFGPGTRLTVT.

V is TRBV5-5 and J is TRBJ1-1, with 12 bases lining up with TRBD1. CDR1 SGHKS and CDR2 YYEKEE come from the germline V gene (reference sequence). This CDR3 has 16 residues. J gave up 1 base and V 6 bases, and 7 bases lay outside the gene matches. CDR3 nucleotide sequence: TGTGCCAGCAACGACCGGGACAGGGGGCCGAACACTGAAGCTTTCTTT. Its translation: CASNDRDRGPNTEAFF. The full variable domain, rest sourced from reference TRBV5-5 and TRBJ1-1, is DAGVTQSPTHLIKTRGQQVTLRCSPISGHKSVSWYQQVLGQGPQFIFQYYEKEERGRGNFPDRFSARQFPNYSSELNVNALLLGDSALYLCASNDRDRGPNTEAFFGQGTRLTVV.